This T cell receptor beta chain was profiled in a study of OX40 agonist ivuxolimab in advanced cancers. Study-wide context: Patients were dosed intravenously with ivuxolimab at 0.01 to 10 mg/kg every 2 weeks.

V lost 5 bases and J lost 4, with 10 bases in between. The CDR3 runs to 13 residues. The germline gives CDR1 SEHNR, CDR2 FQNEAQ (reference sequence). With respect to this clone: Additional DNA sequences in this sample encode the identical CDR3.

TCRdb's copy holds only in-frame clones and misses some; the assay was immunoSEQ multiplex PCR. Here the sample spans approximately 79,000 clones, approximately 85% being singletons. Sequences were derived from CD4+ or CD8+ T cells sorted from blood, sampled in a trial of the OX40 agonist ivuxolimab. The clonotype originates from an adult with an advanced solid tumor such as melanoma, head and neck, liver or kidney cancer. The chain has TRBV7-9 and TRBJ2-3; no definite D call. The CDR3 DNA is TGTGCCAGCAGCCCCAAGGGTCCAGATACGCAGTATTTT. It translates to CASSPKGPDTQYF.